Listed below are T cell receptor beta chains from one sample, sequenced in a study of graft-versus-host responses after intestinal transplantation. The antigens these receptors bind are not known. The assay was immunoSEQ multiplex PCR, and TCRdb's table has in-frame clones only and misses some. The sample holds just under 50,000 clones, about 81% seen once. Source: unstimulated CD4+ T cells sorted from spleen or lymph node cells, taken before transplant. The origin of the receptors is a human donor who was the organ donor for an intestinal transplant. The CDR3 runs from the conserved cysteine through the conserved F or W. The D gene is left open where the match is weak. Clone size is stated in some rows and not others, as once, few, many or a class when expanded.

j_call d_call v_call clone_size cdr3_nt cdr3_aa
TRBJ2-7 TRBD1 TRBV19 few TGTGCCAGTAGTTTCGGACAGGTCTACGAGCAGTACTTC CASSFGQVYEQYF
TRBJ2-5 . TRBV7-9 . TGTGCCAGCAGCTTAGACGGGAGTGAGAAGACCCAGTACTTC CASSLDGSEKTQYF
TRBJ1-6 . TRBV19 once TGTGCCAGTAGCCTCCGGGGGGAAGCCTCGCCTGATTCACCCCTCCACTTT CASSLRGEASPDSPLHF
TRBJ2-3 . TRBV4-1 . TGCGCCAGCAGCCTTGAGACAGATACGCAGTATTTT CASSLETDTQYF
TRBJ2-3 . TRBV12-5 . TGTGCTAGTGGTTTGGTAATCCGGCACCCCACAGATACGCAGTATTTT CASGLVIRHPTDTQYF
TRBJ2-4 . TRBV2 . TGTGCCAGCAGTGACGGGGCCAAAAACATTCAGTACTTC CASSDGAKNIQYF
TRBJ1-1 TRBD1 TRBV5-1 . TGCGCCAGCACCCTGGGGGCAGGGGGCACTGAAGCTTTCTTT CASTLGAGGTEAFF
TRBJ2-7 . TRBV2 . TGTGCCAGCTTACGCAATTGGGGAAGCGAGCAGTACTTC CASLRNWGSEQYF
TRBJ2-5 . TRBV15 . TGTGCCACCGGGTCTCGACAGCAAGAGACCCAGTACTTC CATGSRQQETQYF
TRBJ2-1 TRBD2 TRBV4-1 . TGCGCCAGCAGCCAAGCCCATCTAGCGGGGAGGCCCGACTCCTACAATGAGCAGTTCTTC CASSQAHLAGRPDSYNEQFF
TRBJ2-2 TRBD2 TRBV5-1 . TGCGCCAGCAGCTTGGGGTGCGGGGGGCGAACCGGGGAGCTGTTTTTT CASSLGCGGRTGELFF
TRBJ2-1 TRBD2 TRBV27 . TGTGCCAGCCTCGGGAGGTCCTACAATGAGCAGTTCTTC CASLGRSYNEQFF
TRBJ2-3 TRBD1 TRBV10-3 . TGTGCCATCAGGGGACAGGTTCAGTTTTCAGATACGCAGTATTTT CAIRGQVQFSDTQYF
TRBJ1-2 . TRBV29-1 . TGCAGCGCCGACCGTGGTCACAGCCTCGCCGGCTACACCTTC CSADRGHSLAGYTF
TRBJ1-1 . TRBV5-1 once TGCGCCAGCAGCCCAGGGATTATGAACACTGAAGCTTTCTTT CASSPGIMNTEAFF
TRBJ1-1 . TRBV27 . TGTGCCAGCAGTTTATGGGGGGACACTGAAGCTTTCTTT CASSLWGDTEAFF
TRBJ1-5 . TRBV6-1 . TGTGCCAGCAGTACCAGCACCGATAGCAATCAGCCCCAGCATTTT CASSTSTDSNQPQHF
TRBJ1-3 . TRBV7-2 . TGTGCCAGCAGCCAGGGGTGGAGCTCTGGAAACACCATATATTTT CASSQGWSSGNTIYF
TRBJ2-2 TRBD1 TRBV25-1 . TGTGCCAGCAGTTCTAATTACAGGGGGAACACCGGGGAGCTGTTTTTT CASSSNYRGNTGELFF
TRBJ1-5 TRBD1 TRBV30 . TGTGCCTGGAGTGCACAGACAGGGGGCAATCAGCCCCAGCATTTT CAWSAQTGGNQPQHF
TRBJ2-5 . TRBV18 . TGTGCCAGCTCACCAAGAGGGAGTGGGCAAGAGACCCAGTACTTC CASSPRGSGQETQYF
TRBJ1-2 . TRBV19 . TGTGCCAGTAGTATTGGGTCCTCCTCTCTCTATGGCTACACCTTC CASSIGSSSLYGYTF
TRBJ1-2 . TRBV30 . TGTGCCTGGAGTGTGGGGAGGCGTATGGCTAACACCTTC CAWSVGRRMANTF
TRBJ1-1 . TRBV27 . TGTGCCAGCACTATTTACTACGGGGGGAACACTGAAGCTTTCTTT CASTIYYGGNTEAFF
TRBJ2-3 TRBD2 TRBV18 . TGTGCCAGCTCCAGGACTAGCGGGAGTCTAGGGCAGTATTTT CASSRTSGSLGQYF
TRBJ2-7 . TRBV10-3 . TGTGCCATCAGTGCTAATTCAGCCTACGAGCAGTACTTC CAISANSAYEQYF
TRBJ1-2 . TRBV21-1 . TGTGCCAGCAGCAAAGCAGGGAACTATGGCTACACCTTC CASSKAGNYGYTF
TRBJ2-1 . TRBV6-5 . TGTGCCAGCAGTTACGGCTTCAAGGGTTACAATGAGCAGTTCTTC CASSYGFKGYNEQFF
TRBJ1-1 . TRBV11-2 . TGTGCCAGCAGCTTAGGGGGGACCACTGAAGCTTTCTTT CASSLGGTTEAFF
TRBJ2-7 TRBD2 TRBV5-1 . TGCGCCAGCAGAGAGTTTGGACTAGCGGGATCTGGGCAGTACTTC CASREFGLAGSGQYF